This T cell receptor beta chain came from a study of cytomegalovirus exposure and HLA in healthy donors. Sequencing used immunoSEQ multiplex PCR; TCRdb keeps in-frame clones, though not all of them. The sample holds roughly 100,000 clones, 70% to 90% seen once. Donors were drawn from the approximately 120-subject validation cohort, separate from the approximately 700-subject first cohort. The sample holds a few counts of this clone. The antigen remains unidentified. Overall study findings and caveats: Among the CMV-associated chains, three were confirmed in vitro as specific for CMV antigens.

V was cut by 0 bases and J by 4 bases, with 7 bases left in between. The CDR3 sequence is 14 residues long. The germline CDR1 and CDR2 sequences are MGHRA and YSYEKL. This chain links TRBV4-1 with TRBJ1-5, with unresolved D. Specimen: PBMCs. The TCR sequence derives from a woman aged 18-30 years in good health and CMV-seropositive. CDR3 DNA sequence: TGCGCCAGCAGCCAAGATCTTCTGAATCAGCCCCAGCATTTT. Protein sequence: CASSQDLLNQPQHF.